The next 27 T cell receptor beta chains were all read from a single sample in a study of blood T cell repertoires in COVID-19. Here immunoSEQ multiplex PCR was the method, and the copy in TCRdb shows in-frame clones only, minus some. The sample has 200,000 to 250,000 clones, roughly 76% seen once. The sequenced sample consisted of peripheral blood. Source of these receptors: a woman over 75 with COVID-19, enrolled during active disease.

The chain uses TRBV2 and TRBJ1-2; maybe TRBD1 (6 bases). The CDR3 runs to 10 residues. Germline CDR1 and CDR2: SNHLY and FYNNEI. Trimming stripped 8 bases from V and 5 bases from J, with 6 bases between. CDR3 amino acids: CASGQYGYTF. DNA for the CDR3: TGTGCCAGCGGACAGTATGGCTACACCTTC.

The rearrangement links TRBV11-3 to TRBJ2-1, with TRBD2 identical over 10 bases. The V gene's germline CDR1 is SGHNT and CDR2 YENEEA. The CDR3 sequence is 15 residues long. V was clipped by 5 bases and J by 9 bases; unmatched bases: 10. This chain's CDR3 is CASSAFSGGIGEQFF. The DNA of the CDR3 is TGTGCCAGCAGCGCCTTTAGCGGGGGGATAGGTGAGCAGTTCTTC.

This clone was detected only a few times. This chain connects TRBV30 to TRBJ1-6; a weak D match, TRBD1 (5 bases). This CDR3 spans 16 amino acids. Germline V gives CDR1 GTSNPN, CDR2 SVGIG (reference sequence). The ends were cut back, 3 bases at V and 2 bases at J, with 14 bases in the middle. CDR3: CAWSLRRGAYNSPLHF. The CDR3 nucleotides are TGTGCCTGGAGCCTAAGACGGGGGGCCTATAATTCACCCCTCCACTTT.

This clone has only one observation. This chain links TRBV6-2 or TRBV6-3 with TRBJ2-1; tentative D call: TRBD2 (5 bases). The CDR3 spans 13 residues. The V gene lost 5 bases and the J gene lost 8 bases, with 13 bases spanning the gap. CDR1 MNHEY and CDR2 SVGEGT come from the germline V gene. CDR3 nucleotide sequence: TGTGCCAGCAGTCGACTCGGGGTGGATGAGCAGTTCTTC. Protein: CASSRLGVDEQFF.

The rearrangement links TRBV4-1 to TRBJ1-5, with D possibly being TRBD1 (6 bases). CDR3 length: 20 residues. Between the trimmed V and J ends, which lost 1 base and 0 bases, there was a span of 22 bases. Germline CDR1 and CDR2: MGHRA and YSYEKL. The CDR3 protein is CASSQVPPLLQGYSNQPQHF. In DNA form, the CDR3 reads TGCGCCAGCAGCCAAGTCCCCCCCCTATTACAGGGTTATAGCAATCAGCCCCAGCATTTT.

The chain is built from TRBV29-1 and TRBJ2-5; TRBD2 aligns across 8 bases. Germline values: CDR1 SQVTM, CDR2 ANQGSEA. CDR3 length: 16 amino acids. The ends lost 1 base at V and 1 base at J; junction bases unmatched: 8. In nucleotides, the CDR3 is TGCAGCGTTGAAGCTATCCCGGGAGGGTCCCAAGAGACCCAGTACTTC. Translation gives CSVEAIPGGSQETQYF.

The rearrangement links TRBV2 to TRBJ2-1; maybe TRBD1 (6 bases). The CDR3 covers 15 residues. Germline V gene sequence: CDR1 SNHLY, CDR2 FYNNEI. V was clipped by 7 bases and J by 6 bases, with 19 bases between them. The CDR3: CASTRMAIGGNEQFF. The CDR3 DNA sequence: TGTGCCAGCACCAGAATGGCGATAGGGGGCAATGAGCAGTTCTTC.

V and J are TRBV6-5 and TRBJ1-3; possibly TRBD1 for D (6 bases). V lost 4 bases and J lost 1, with 11 bases in between. The CDR3 has 15 residues. CDR1 MNHEY and CDR2 SVGAGI come from the germline V gene. The CDR3 is CASSLQGFSGNTIYF. CDR3 coding DNA: TGTGCCAGCAGTTTACAGGGTTTTTCTGGAAACACCATATATTTT.

The chain employs TRBV6-5 and TRBJ2-7, with 13 bases lining up with TRBD2. This CDR3 has 16 residues. Germline CDR1 reads MNHEY; CDR2 reads SVGAGI. The J segment lost 3 bases and the V segment lost 0 bases, leaving 2 bases of the junction unmatched. The CDR3 nucleotides read TGTGCCAGCAGTTACTCGGGACTAGCGGGGAACTACGAGCAGTACTTC. Its protein is CASSYSGLAGNYEQYF.

The CDR3: CASSFEPGLAGVYEQYF. The CDR3, as DNA: TGTGCCAGCAGCTTCGAACCGGGACTAGCGGGAGTGTACGAGCAGTACTTC. This chain connects TRBV11-2 to TRBJ2-7, with 14 positions matching TRBD2. The CDR3 extends over 17 amino acids. CDR1 and CDR2 from the germline V gene are SGHAT and FQNNGV. V was clipped by 3 bases and J by 4 bases; unmatched bases: 8. The variable domain in full, with the rest retrieved from reference TRBV11-2 and TRBJ2-7, is EAGVAQSPRYKIIEKRQSVAFWCNPISGHATLYWYQQILGQGPKLLIQFQNNGVVDDSQLPKDRFSAERLKGVDSTLKIQPAKLEDSAVYLCASSFEPGLAGVYEQYFGPGTRLTVT.

CDR3 loop: CASSSRMAEAFF. CDR3 sequence (DNA): TGTGCCAGCAGTTCGAGAATGGCTGAAGCTTTCTTT. This sequence joins TRBV6-5 and TRBJ1-1; unclear D gene. V lost 4 bases to trimming and J lost 6 bases, with 9 bases between them. The germline CDR1 and CDR2 sequences are MNHEY and SVGAGI. The CDR3 runs to 12 residues.

This chain uses TRBV6-5 with TRBJ1-4, with D perhaps matching TRBD1 (6 bases). Germline-derived CDR1 and CDR2 are MNHEY and SVGAGI. Trimming cost V 8 bases and J 5 bases, with 18 bases left between them. This CDR3 spans 15 amino acids. The chain's CDR3 is CASRTWGTGNEKLFF. The CDR3 coding sequence is TGTGCCAGCCGCACCTGGGGCACAGGGAATGAAAAACTGTTTTTT.

J is TRBJ2-5 and V is TRBV4-2; the D gene is possibly TRBD2 (5 bases). Germline CDR1 and CDR2: LGHNA and YNFKEQ. V shed 0 bases and J shed 3 bases, with 8 bases lying between them. This CDR3 region has 14 residues. CDR3 loop: CASSQDPAEETQYF. CDR3 in DNA: TGTGCCAGCAGCCAAGATCCAGCGGAAGAGACCCAGTACTTC.

The CDR3 region has the DNA TGCGCCAGTCGCCCGAGCGGGAGGGCCTCCTACAATGAGCAGTTCTTC. Amino acid sequence: CASRPSGRASYNEQFF. The chain couples TRBV4-1 to TRBJ2-1, with 10 bases fitting TRBD2. Germline-derived CDR1 and CDR2 are MGHRA and YSYEKL. V lost 9 bases to trimming and J lost 0 bases; unmatched junction nucleotides: 8. The CDR3 has 16 residues.

The chain uses TRBV10-3 and TRBJ2-5, with 7 bases lining up with TRBD1. Germline CDR1 and CDR2: ENHRY and SYGVKD. The ends lost 3 bases at V and 4 bases at J; junction bases unmatched: 5. This CDR3 is 14 amino acids long. CDR3 nucleotide sequence: TGTGCCATCAGTGATCCGCGACAGGGAGAGACCCAGTACTTC. Protein: CAISDPRQGETQYF.

This chain joins TRBV19 and TRBJ2-7, with 8 bases lining up with TRBD2. Germline loops: CDR1 LNHDA, CDR2 SQIVND (reference sequence). With V trimmed by 3 bases and J by 5 bases, 6 bases remained unmatched. The CDR3 extends over 14 amino acids. The CDR3 region is CASSMRATSDEQYF. DNA for the CDR3: TGTGCCAGTAGTATGAGGGCGACTAGCGACGAGCAGTACTTC.

V usage is TRBV18 and J usage is TRBJ1-6; D is undetermined. CDR1 and CDR2 from the germline V gene are KGHSH and LQKENI. Trimming cost V 0 bases and J 7 bases, with 10 bases left between them. This CDR3 spans 15 amino acids. Written as DNA, the CDR3 is TGTGCCAGCTCACCACCAGGCAGGTCGAATTCACCCCTCCACTTT. Amino acid sequence: CASSPPGRSNSPLHF.

The chain couples TRBV2 to TRBJ2-5; TRBD2 aligns across 11 bases. Per the germline V gene, CDR1 is SNHLY and CDR2 is FYNNEI. J gave up 1 base and V 5 bases, and 6 bases lay outside the gene matches. This CDR3 is 16 amino acids long. In DNA form, the CDR3 reads TGTGCCAGCAGTTCCTGGACTAGCGGGTTCCAAGAGACCCAGTACTTC. Translation gives CASSSWTSGFQETQYF.

The chain employs TRBV6-2 or TRBV6-3 and TRBJ2-5, with 14 positions matching TRBD2. CDR1 is MNHEY, CDR2 SVGEGT, per germline. V was pared by 4 bases and J by 3 bases, with 4 bases of the junction left unmatched. The CDR3 contains 16 residues. The CDR3 DNA follows: TGTGCCAGCAGTTTTGGACTAGCGGGAGGTAAAGAGACCCAGTACTTC. Translated: CASSFGLAGGKETQYF.

The chain links TRBV2 to TRBJ2-2; a weak D match, TRBD2 (7 bases). Trimming stripped 11 bases from V and 4 bases from J, with 20 bases between. CDR3 length: 15 amino acids. Looked up from germline, CDR1 is SNHLY and CDR2 is FYNNEI. CDR3: CALTRGAVSTGELFF. The DNA for the CDR3 is TGTGCCTTAACCCGGGGGGCAGTAAGCACCGGGGAGCTGTTTTTT.

This clone has only one observation. V usage is TRBV5-1 and J usage is TRBJ1-4; D possibly corresponds to TRBD1 (6 bases). Per the germline V gene, CDR1 is SGHRS and CDR2 is YFSETQ. The CDR3 contains 14 residues. The V gene lost 4 bases and the J gene lost 6 bases, with 13 bases spanning the gap. For the CDR3, the DNA is TGCGCCAGCAGCCCCACAGGGATTTATGAAAAACTGTTTTTT. This gives the protein CASSPTGIYEKLFF.

The V gene is TRBV29-1, the J gene TRBJ2-1, with 10 bases that match TRBD2. This CDR3 spans 16 amino acids. Germline V lookup: CDR1 SQVTM, CDR2 ANQGSEA. J gave up 6 bases and V 3 bases, and 11 bases lay outside the gene matches. This CDR3 reads CSVDIRAGGRINEQFF. The CDR3 DNA is TGCAGCGTTGATATCAGAGCGGGAGGGAGGATCAATGAGCAGTTCTTC.

The chain carries TRBV2 and TRBJ1-5; 8 nucleotides match TRBD1. Trimming cost V 8 bases and J 7 bases; bases outside gene matches: 10. The CDR3 has 14 amino acids. From germline, CDR1 is SNHLY and CDR2 FYNNEI. The CDR3 coding sequence is TGTGCCAGCTCCCTTCTGACAGGGGTCCAGCCCCAGCATTTT. Its protein is CASSLLTGVQPQHF.

The chain links TRBV30 to TRBJ1-4; no firm D call. The CDR3 covers 14 residues. The V gene lost 3 bases and the J gene lost 5 bases, with 13 bases spanning the gap. Germline-derived CDR1 and CDR2 are GTSNPN and SVGIG (reference sequence). CDR3 residues: CAWRREAPNEKLFF. CDR3 sequence (DNA): TGTGCCTGGAGGAGGGAAGCACCCAATGAAAAACTGTTTTTT.

In this sample, this clone turned up a few times. V usage is TRBV13 and J usage is TRBJ2-7; D may be TRBD2 (6 bases). The V end lost 2 bases, the J end lost 0 bases, and 11 bases lay between the germline ends. Germline V CDR1 and CDR2: PRHDT, FYEKMQ (reference sequence). The CDR3 is 15 residues long. The CDR3, as DNA: TGTGCCAGCAGCTTACCCTCGCGGGGCTCCTACGAGCAGTACTTC. Its translation is CASSLPSRGSYEQYF.

The chain has TRBV24-1 and TRBJ1-5; TRBD1 is a possible D gene (6 bases). This CDR3 region has 11 residues. Per the germline V gene, CDR1 is KGHDR and CDR2 is SFDVKD. Trimming stripped 9 bases from V and 5 bases from J, with 7 bases between. Written as DNA, the CDR3 is TGTGCCACCTCAGGGGATCAGCCCCAGCATTTT. This translates into CATSGDQPQHF.

This sequence joins TRBV5-1 and TRBJ2-2; D might be TRBD1 (6 bases). V was clipped by 1 base and J by 1 base, with 8 bases between them. The CDR3 consists of 15 residues. The germline CDR1 and CDR2 sequences are SGHRS and YFSETQ. Here the CDR3 DNA reads TGCGCCAGCAGCTTGCCACAGGGGAACACCGGGGAGCTGTTTTTT. Its translation is CASSLPQGNTGELFF.